Below, one TCR beta chain is given with its context. Its antigen has not been determined. One base away there is no much larger clone; base qualities are not given. Other nucleotide sequences in the sample specify the same CDR3. These data come from a study of CD8+ T cells in alopecia areata (dated by TCRdb to 2017 to 2018). Describing the broader study: Treated patients were enrolled in an open-label pilot trial of oral tofacitinib, 5 to 10 mg twice daily, for moderate-to-severe alopecia areata. Tofacitinib was administered for 6 to 18 months, and 6 months of follow-up off drug were then conducted to assess delayed response and recurrence. In treated patients, disease severity was measured using the SALT score, which gives the percentage of scalp surface area affected. In both human patients and the C3H/HeJ mouse model, the study applied high-throughput TCRbeta sequencing to look at T cell clonal expansion in alopecia areata. On the human side, TCRbeta sequencing was run on scalp tissue and on sorted CD4+ and CD8+ peripheral blood T cells from healthy controls and from alopecia areata patients with either patchy or totalis/universalis disease. Biopsies were taken from tofacitinib-treated patients at baseline and again at 4 and 24 weeks into treatment, and several of those patients also had a later scalp biopsy. Clonality in the scalp was compared among normal scalp (n=4), patchy alopecia areata scalp (n=8), and alopecia totalis/universalis scalp (n=8). The RNA source kit depended on sample type: the PAXgene miRNA kit for fixed scalp, the miRNeasy kit for PBMCs, and the RNeasy kit for mouse skin. Amplification of TCRbeta CDR3 regions was done by immunoSEQ multiplex PCR using 35 Vbeta forward primers and 13 Jbeta reverse primers. Summary of the overall study and its limitations: Because the treated cohort was small and included a single nonresponder, larger studies are needed to assess links between baseline CD8+ expansion and response. Scalp clonality and the number of expanded CD8+ clones among the top 100 scalp clones were significantly decreased by tofacitinib. Lesional scalp, especially in alopecia totalis/universalis, showed higher clonality and more expanded CD8+ clones than normal scalp, suggesting antigenic drive. Unlike mouse skin, which is dominated by gammadelta T cells, normal human skin has resident alphabeta T cells that are also sequenced, and this complicates analysis of the scalp TCR repertoire. Compared with mice, TCR sequences shared between patients were less clear, possibly partly because of HLA diversity across the patient population. Many expanded lesional clones were found to persist in scalp and blood during tofacitinib treatment, and relapse after treatment cessation may be partly explained by this persistence.

The germline V gene yields SGHRS for CDR1 and YFSETQ for CDR2. Measured from the cysteine to the phenylalanine, the CDR3 is 14 residues long. The only DNA kept is the CDR3, 42 bases in frame from the first base. A distance of 13 bases separates the germline ends of V and J, which lose 4 bases and 3 bases respectively. The time point label here, explained by the study, means: around 4 weeks on oral tofacitinib. The treatment or condition label, as the study defines it: oral pan-JAK inhibitor, 5-10 mg twice daily. Peripheral blood and lesional scalp punch biopsies were obtained from patients with alopecia areata. PBMCs were isolated by density centrifugation and stained for CD3, CD4 and CD8, after which CD4+ and CD8+ T cells were sorted on a FACSAria. Library creation used the immunoSEQ multiplex PCR assay. To provide template for TCR sequencing, every sample had RNA extracted and reverse transcribed into cDNA. SuperScript III was used for first-strand cDNA synthesis, primed with a 2:1 mix of oligo-dT and random hexamers. A synthetic immune receptor repertoire was used to gauge amplification bias, and whatever bias remained was removed computationally. As for the original processing: Raw reads were preprocessed to remove errors, and CDR3 was defined by IMGT conventions from the conserved cysteine to phenylalanine. To get clonality, Shannon entropy was normalized by log2 of the number of productive unique TCRs and the result was subtracted from 1. Scalp TCRbeta sequences were cross-referenced with sorted blood CD4 and CD8 repertoires so that the CD4 or CD8 identity of scalp clones could be inferred. TCRdb carries this immuneACCESS record with in-frame sequences only. Its versions omit some clonotypes, under half of them owing to an unresolved V gene in the studies checked, with the rest unexplained. V, J and clone size are those of that table, while D and trimming were read from the DNA. In this sample the table shows about 210,000 clones, over 60% of which occur a single time. About 4% of the sample is taken by the ten largest.

The clonotype originates from a human donor with alopecia areata. The V and J genes are TRBV5-1 and TRBJ2-5; the D segment could be TRBD1, given 5 matching bases. The source was CD4+ T cells sorted from blood, collected at week 4, from a patient treated with tofacitinib. The bases are TGCGCCAGCAGCCCTGGACAAGGGAAAGAGACCCAGTACTTC. The resulting protein is CASSPGQGKETQYF.